Presented here are 32 T cell receptor beta chains from one specimen sequenced in a study of Siglec-9 on CD8 T cells in melanoma. Assay used: immunoSEQ multiplex PCR; TCRdb lists only in-frame clones, some missing. The data contain approximately 39,000 clones, roughly 80% of them singletons. Sequencing used Siglec-9- CD8+ T cells sorted from blood. The receptor source for this set is a human donor in good health.

V is TRBV19 and J is TRBJ2-3; the D call may be TRBD1 or TRBD2 (6 bases each). The CDR3 covers 15 residues. V gave up 7 bases and J gave up 4 bases, with 18 bases separating them. The germline CDR1 and CDR2 sequences are LNHDA and SQIVND (reference sequence). The CDR3 DNA reads TGTGCCAGTAACCCTACGGGGGCAAGGGCAGATACGCAGTATTTT. Encoded protein: CASNPTGARADTQYF.

The V call is TRBV5-6, the J call TRBJ1-3, with unresolved D. The CDR3 loop spans 13 amino acids. CDR1 is SGHDT and CDR2 is YYEEEE in the germline V gene. V was trimmed by 5 bases and J by 4 bases, leaving 10 bases between them. In DNA form, the CDR3 reads TGTGCCAGCAGTTGGGCCGCAGGAAACACCATATATTTT. It encodes CASSWAAGNTIYF.

This rearrangement joins TRBV5-1 to TRBJ1-1; D perhaps matches TRBD1 (5 bases). The germline gives CDR1 SGHRS, CDR2 YFSETQ. CDR3 length: 14 residues. V dropped 0 bases and J dropped 5 bases, with 11 bases sitting between them. The CDR3 protein is CASSLGQGRTEAFF. CDR3 DNA sequence: TGCGCCAGCAGCTTGGGTCAGGGAAGAACTGAAGCTTTCTTT. The entire variable domain, with the rest obtained from reference TRBV5-1 and TRBJ1-1, is as follows: KAGVTQTPRYLIKTRGQQVTLSCSPISGHRSVSWYQQTPGQGLQFLFEYFSETQRNKGNFPGRFSGRQFSNSRSEMNVSTLELGDSALYLCASSLGQGRTEAFFGQGTRLTVV.

CDR3 sequence (DNA): TGTGCCAGTAGTATGGTCAAGGACAGGGGCAATGAGCAGTTCTTC. Translated: CASSMVKDRGNEQFF. V and J are TRBV19 and TRBJ2-1, with 9 bases aligning to TRBD1. Trimming removed 3 bases from V and 6 bases from J; junction bases left unmatched: 6. This CDR3 contains 15 residues. Germline V lookup: CDR1 LNHDA, CDR2 SQIVND (reference sequence).

The V call is TRBV30, the J call TRBJ1-5; 8 bases are shared with TRBD1. In germline, CDR1 is GTSNPN, CDR2 SVGIG (reference sequence). This CDR3 contains 15 residues. Germline trimming cut 2 bases from V and 0 bases from J; bases unmatched to any gene: 3. The chain's CDR3 is CAWSQGAHSNQPQHF. The DNA of the CDR3 is TGTGCCTGGAGTCAGGGGGCCCATAGCAATCAGCCCCAGCATTTT.

The gene calls are TRBV5-1 and TRBJ2-3; no definite D call. Trimming removed 0 bases from V and 9 bases from J, with 11 bases in between. This CDR3 has 13 amino acids. CDR1 SGHRS and CDR2 YFSETQ come from the germline V gene. CDR3 DNA: TGCGCCAGCAGCTTGGAAGGATTAGAAACGCAGTATTTT. Its translation: CASSLEGLETQYF.

This clone was seen only a few times. The chain carries TRBV19 and TRBJ2-7, with a weak D call TRBD2 (5 bases). V lost 5 bases and J 6 bases, leaving 17 bases between the germline ends. Germline CDR1 LNHDA, CDR2 SQIVND (reference sequence). The CDR3 totals 14 residues. The CDR3 nucleotides read TGTGCCAGTAGTCTCCATCCCCGCCGGGGCGAGCAGTACTTC. This codes for CASSLHPRRGEQYF.

The chain has TRBV28 and TRBJ2-5; 12 bases are shared with TRBD1. The CDR3 is 16 residues long. CDR1 and CDR2 (germline): MDHEN, SYDVKM. The ends lost 5 bases at V and 5 bases at J; junction bases unmatched: 9. The CDR3 reads CASSPGQGAGRETQYF. CDR3 DNA: TGTGCCAGCAGTCCGGGACAGGGGGCCGGTAGGGAGACCCAGTACTTC.

The chain uses TRBV9 and TRBJ2-3; TRBD1 agrees at 7 bases. The V segment lost 0 bases and the J segment 6 bases; nucleotides outside the gene matches: 7. Germline V gene lookup returns CDR1 SGDLS and CDR2 YYNGEE. CDR3 size: 15 residues. In DNA form, the CDR3 reads TGTGCCAGCAGCGTAGATCACAGGGGTATCGATACGCAGTATTTT. Amino acids: CASSVDHRGIDTQYF.

The rearrangement joins TRBV7-9 to TRBJ2-7; TRBD2 aligns across 7 bases. With V trimmed by 1 base and J by 2 bases, 5 bases remained unmatched. The germline gives CDR1 SEHNR, CDR2 FQNEAQ (reference sequence). The CDR3 runs to 15 residues. For the CDR3, the DNA is TGTGCCAGCAGCTTAGTCGGGGGGACCCCCTACGAGCAGTACTTC. It encodes CASSLVGGTPYEQYF.

V is TRBV6-6 and J is TRBJ2-7, with D hard to call. Germline values: CDR1 MNHNY, CDR2 SVGAGI (reference sequence). The CDR3 has 12 amino acids. Trimming took 2 bases from V and 1 from J, leaving 3 bases between them. DNA of the CDR3: TGTGCCAGCAGTTACCAATCCTACGAGCAGTACTTC. Translated: CASSYQSYEQYF.

The table lists this clone with a count of one. The V and J genes are TRBV5-5 and TRBJ2-7; perhaps TRBD1 as D (5 bases). Trimming shortened V by 6 bases and J by 3 bases, and 16 bases separated the two germline ends. Per the germline V gene, CDR1 is SGHKS and CDR2 is YYEKEE (reference sequence). The CDR3 extends over 14 amino acids. The CDR3 is CASKIGHGHYEQYF. In DNA, the CDR3 is TGTGCCAGCAAAATAGGACACGGACACTACGAGCAGTACTTC. The full variable domain, in which reference TRBV5-5 and TRBJ2-7 provide the parts outside the CDR3, is DAGVTQSPTHLIKTRGQQVTLRCSPISGHKSVSWYQQVLGQGPQFIFQYYEKEERGRGNFPDRFSARQFPNYSSELNVNALLLGDSALYLCASKIGHGHYEQYFGPGTRLTVT.

The table lists this clone with a few counts. V usage is TRBV7-9 and J usage is TRBJ1-1; TRBD1 might be the D (5 bases). With 5 bases removed from V and 4 bases from J, the gap between germline ends came to 11 bases. This CDR3 contains 13 residues. CDR1 and CDR2 from the germline V gene are SEHNR and FQNEAQ (reference sequence). CDR3: CASSNGRGTEAFF. The CDR3 nucleotides read TGTGCCAGCAGCAACGGGAGGGGCACTGAAGCTTTCTTT.

The genes are TRBV6-1 and TRBJ2-7; 9 bases match TRBD2. This CDR3 is 15 amino acids long. CDR1 is MNHNS and CDR2 is SASEGT in the germline V gene. CDR3 sequence: CAVKGGLAGNYEQYF. Written as DNA, the CDR3 is TGTGCTGTCAAAGGGGGGCTAGCGGGAAACTACGAGCAGTACTTC.

The rearrangement links TRBV9 to TRBJ1-1; a possible D gene is TRBD1 (5 bases). The CDR3 is made up of 16 amino acids. The germline gives CDR1 SGDLS, CDR2 YYNGEE. V lost 4 bases to trimming and J lost 0 bases, with 16 bases between them. Here the CDR3 DNA reads TGTGCCAGCAGCTCCCGTGTCGGGGGTTTGAACACTGAAGCTTTCTTT. Translation gives CASSSRVGGLNTEAFF.

The chain couples TRBV6-5 to TRBJ1-5, with D uncertain. Germline V lookup: CDR1 MNHEY, CDR2 SVGAGI. V was shortened by 2 bases and J by 6 bases, with 8 bases between the two germline ends. The CDR3 runs 13 residues. DNA of the CDR3: TGTGCCAGCAGTTACGATGTAAGTCAGCCCCAGCATTTT. Translated: CASSYDVSQPQHF.

This chain joins TRBV5-1 and TRBJ2-7; D remains unclear. The V and J ends lost 4 bases and 1 base respectively, with 12 bases between them. The germline V gene encodes CDR1 SGHRS and CDR2 YFSETQ. The CDR3 totals 14 residues. CDR3 protein: CASSDREWSYEQYF. In DNA, the CDR3 is TGCGCCAGCAGCGACCGCGAATGGTCCTACGAGCAGTACTTC. Combining the CDR3 with reference TRBV5-1 and TRBJ2-7 gives the whole variable domain KAGVTQTPRYLIKTRGQQVTLSCSPISGHRSVSWYQQTPGQGLQFLFEYFSETQRNKGNFPGRFSGRQFSNSRSEMNVSTLELGDSALYLCASSDREWSYEQYFGPGTRLTVT.

The V and J genes are TRBV29-1 and TRBJ1-4, with 7 nucleotides matching TRBD1. Germline V gene lookup returns CDR1 SQVTM and CDR2 ANQGSEA. CDR3 length: 14 amino acids. V lost 5 bases, J lost 2 bases, and 5 bases stayed unmatched. The CDR3, as DNA: TGCAGCGTTTTTTTAGGGGGCACTAATGAAAAACTGTTTTTT. Translation gives CSVFLGGTNEKLFF.

The chain links TRBV6-9 to TRBJ2-7, with TRBD1 matching 7 bases. Losses at the gene ends were 1 base for V and 5 bases for J; bases not matched to a gene: 11. CDR3 length: 16 amino acids. Germline loops: CDR1 MNHGY, CDR2 SVAAGI. CDR3 bases: TGTGCCAGCAGTTATTGGGACAGAGGGGAAAGAAACGAGCAGTACTTC. This sequence encodes CASSYWDRGERNEQYF.

CDR3 coding DNA: TGTGCCAGCAGCCCCTTGACAGGGATGAACACTGAAGCTTTCTTT. It specifies CASSPLTGMNTEAFF. The chain uses TRBV7-9 and TRBJ1-1, with 7 bases identical to TRBD1. This CDR3 contains 15 residues. The V segment lost 5 bases and the J segment 0 bases; nucleotides outside the gene matches: 6. CDR1 SEHNR and CDR2 FQNEAQ come from the germline V gene (reference sequence).

The chain has TRBV19 and TRBJ1-2, with no clear D. Germline CDR1 LNHDA, CDR2 SQIVND (reference sequence). This CDR3 region has 12 residues. V was cut by 6 bases and J by 9 bases, with 14 bases left in between. CDR3 coding DNA: TGTGCCAGTAGGACGTTGGAGGATCGCTACACCTTC. It translates to CASRTLEDRYTF.

This sequence joins TRBV28 and TRBJ2-7; the D gene is possibly TRBD2 (6 bases). CDR3 length equals 14 residues. Germline V gene sequence: CDR1 MDHEN, CDR2 SYDVKM. V was clipped by 6 bases and J by 0 bases, with 12 bases between them. The CDR3 protein is CASSLALSSYEQYF. The DNA for the CDR3 is TGTGCCAGCAGCCTAGCGCTAAGCTCCTACGAGCAGTACTTC.

The chain joins TRBV9 to TRBJ2-7; 7 bases are shared with TRBD2. In germline, CDR1 is SGDLS, CDR2 YYNGEE. With V trimmed by 7 bases and J by 4 bases, 14 bases remained unmatched. The CDR3 consists of 15 residues. CDR3 in DNA: TGTGCCAGCTCCGGGGCTAGCGGTTTTACGTACGAGCAGTACTTC. It specifies CASSGASGFTYEQYF.

CDR3 coding DNA: TGTGCCAGTAGCGCCCCAGCGGTTAACTATGGCTACACCTTC. Amino acid sequence: CASSAPAVNYGYTF. This sequence joins TRBV19 and TRBJ1-2; D is unclear. The V end lost 6 bases, the J end lost 1 base, and 12 bases lay between the germline ends. The CDR3 has 14 residues. In germline, CDR1 is LNHDA, CDR2 SQIVND (reference sequence).

The chain employs TRBV6-4 and TRBJ2-3; the match to TRBD2 covers 13 bases. CDR1 MRHNA and CDR2 SNTAGT come from the germline V gene. CDR3 length equals 15 residues. V shed 6 bases, J shed 5 bases, and the junction held 5 bases outside the gene matches. CDR3 loop: CASSTSGGAGDTQYF. CDR3 coding DNA: TGTGCCAGCAGCACTAGCGGGGGGGCCGGAGATACGCAGTATTTT.

J is TRBJ2-7 and V is TRBV27; D is ambiguous. CDR3 length: 12 amino acids. V lost 6 bases to trimming and J lost 6 bases, with 12 bases between them. Germline V CDR1 and CDR2: MNHEY, SMNVEV (reference sequence). The CDR3 loop is CASRALSSEQYF. The CDR3 DNA reads TGTGCCAGCAGAGCACTTAGCAGCGAGCAGTACTTC.

The V call is TRBV27, the J call TRBJ2-1, with 11 nucleotides matching TRBD2. The V segment lost 6 bases and the J segment 9 bases; nucleotides outside the gene matches: 7. Germline-derived CDR1 and CDR2 are MNHEY and SMNVEV (reference sequence). The CDR3 consists of 14 residues. The CDR3, as DNA: TGTGCCAGCAGGTATAGCGGGGGGGCATTTGAGCAGTTCTTC. Its protein is CASRYSGGAFEQFF.

In this sample, this clone turned up once. CDR3 sequence reads: CASSIGTGVSSPAFF. The CDR3 bases are TGTGCCAGTAGTATCGGGACAGGGGTCTCGTCCCCAGCTTTCTTT. The J gene is TRBJ1-1, the V gene TRBV19; TRBD1 agrees at 10 bases. Trimming at V came to 3 bases and at J to 10 bases, leaving 11 bases not matched to a gene. The V gene's germline CDR1 is LNHDA and CDR2 SQIVND (reference sequence). This CDR3 is built from 15 residues.

The chain recombines TRBV4-1 with TRBJ2-7; 7 bases map to TRBD1. V lost 2 bases to trimming and J lost 4 bases; unmatched junction nucleotides: 8. The CDR3 runs 15 residues. The V gene's germline CDR1 is MGHRA and CDR2 YSYEKL. This CDR3 is CASSQTVTGSYEQYF. In nucleotides, the CDR3 is TGCGCCAGCAGCCAAACGGTGACAGGGTCGTACGAGCAGTACTTC.

The chain links TRBV27 to TRBJ2-3, with TRBD2 identical over 11 bases. The J segment lost 3 bases and the V segment lost 5 bases, leaving 7 bases of the junction unmatched. Germline CDR1 is MNHEY and CDR2 is SMNVEV (reference sequence). This CDR3 contains 16 residues. The CDR3 DNA sequence: TGTGCCAGCAGTCCACTAGCGGGAGATAGGACAGATACGCAGTATTTT. This sequence encodes CASSPLAGDRTDTQYF.

This chain connects TRBV2 to TRBJ2-3; D gene ambiguous. V was cut by 8 bases and J by 1 base, with 7 bases left in between. This CDR3 is built from 12 residues. CDR1 and CDR2 from the germline V gene are SNHLY and FYNNEI. Here the CDR3 reads CASRPGTDTQYF. The CDR3 DNA sequence: TGTGCCAGCCGGCCCGGCACAGATACGCAGTATTTT. Full variable domain (remainder filled in from reference TRBV2 and TRBJ2-3): EPEVTQTPSHQVTQMGQEVILRCVPISNHLYFYWYRQILGQKVEFLVSFYNNEISEKSEIFDDQFSVERPDGSNFTLKIRSTKLEDSAMYFCASRPGTDTQYFGPGTRLTVL.

This rearrangement joins TRBV28 to TRBJ1-5; D might be TRBD1 (5 bases). Germline CDR1 is MDHEN and CDR2 is SYDVKM. The CDR3 is 13 amino acids. V was cut by 6 bases and J by 4 bases, with 10 bases left in between. Written as DNA, the CDR3 is TGTGCCAGCAGCTCAAGGGGAAATCAGCCCCAGCATTTT. It yields the protein CASSSRGNQPQHF. Drawing the rest from reference TRBV28 and TRBJ1-5, the complete variable domain is DVKVTQSSRYLVKRTGEKVFLECVQDMDHENMFWYRQDPGLGLRLIYFSYDVKMKEKGDIPEGYSVSREKKERFSLILESASTNQTSMYLCASSSRGNQPQHFGDGTRLSIL.